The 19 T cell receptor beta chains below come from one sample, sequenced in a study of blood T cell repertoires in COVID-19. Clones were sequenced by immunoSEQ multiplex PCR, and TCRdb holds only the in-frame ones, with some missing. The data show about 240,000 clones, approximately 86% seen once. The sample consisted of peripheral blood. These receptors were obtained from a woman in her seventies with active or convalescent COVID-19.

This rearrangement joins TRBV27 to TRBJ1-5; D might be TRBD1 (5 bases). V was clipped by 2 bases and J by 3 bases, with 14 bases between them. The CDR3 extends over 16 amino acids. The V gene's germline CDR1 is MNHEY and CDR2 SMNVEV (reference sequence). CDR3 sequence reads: CASSLEWRGFNQPQHF. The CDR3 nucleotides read TGTGCCAGCAGTTTAGAATGGAGGGGCTTCAATCAGCCCCAGCATTTT.

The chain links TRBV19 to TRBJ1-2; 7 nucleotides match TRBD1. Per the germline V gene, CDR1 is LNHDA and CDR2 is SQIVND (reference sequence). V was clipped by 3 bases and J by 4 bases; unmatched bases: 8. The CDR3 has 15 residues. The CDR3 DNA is TGTGCCAGTAGTATGGGGCCTGGACAGGCCTATGGCTACACCTTC. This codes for CASSMGPGQAYGYTF.

The CDR3 region is CASSPGWSSYEQYF. As DNA, the CDR3 is TGTGCCAGCAGTCCAGGGTGGAGCTCCTACGAGCAGTACTTC. V gene TRBV6-5 combines with J gene TRBJ2-7, with D perhaps TRBD1 (5 bases). Germline CDR1 MNHEY, CDR2 SVGAGI. The CDR3 has 14 residues. The V and J ends lost 5 bases and 0 bases respectively, with 11 bases between them.

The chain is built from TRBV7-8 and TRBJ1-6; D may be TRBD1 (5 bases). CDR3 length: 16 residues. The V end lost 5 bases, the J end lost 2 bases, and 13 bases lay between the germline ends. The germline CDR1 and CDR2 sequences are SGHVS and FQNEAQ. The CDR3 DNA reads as TGTGCCAGCAGCCCGTCGGACACTACCTATAATTCACCCCTCCACTTT. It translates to CASSPSDTTYNSPLHF. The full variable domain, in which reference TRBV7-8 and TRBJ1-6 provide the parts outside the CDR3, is GAGVSQSPRYKVAKRGQDVALRCDPISGHVSLFWYQQALGQGPEFLTYFQNEAQLDKSGLPSDRFFAERPEGSVSTLKIQRTQQEDSAVYLCASSPSDTTYNSPLHFGNGTRLTVT.

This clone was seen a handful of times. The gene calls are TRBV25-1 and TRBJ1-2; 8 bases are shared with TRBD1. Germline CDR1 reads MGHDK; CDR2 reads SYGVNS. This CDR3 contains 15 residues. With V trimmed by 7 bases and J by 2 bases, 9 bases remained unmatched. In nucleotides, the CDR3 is TGTGCCAGCACTGCCCATACAGGGGGAAACTATGGCTACACCTTC. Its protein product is CASTAHTGGNYGYTF.

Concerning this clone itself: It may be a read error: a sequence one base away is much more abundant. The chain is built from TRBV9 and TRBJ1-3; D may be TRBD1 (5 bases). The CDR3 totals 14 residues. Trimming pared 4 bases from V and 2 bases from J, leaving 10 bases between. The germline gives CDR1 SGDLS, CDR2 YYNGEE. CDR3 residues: CASSPSGAGNTIYF. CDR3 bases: TGTGCCAGCAGCCCTTCGGGGGCTGGAAACACCATATATTTT. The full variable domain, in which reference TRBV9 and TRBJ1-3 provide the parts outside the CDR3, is DSGVTQTPKHLITATGQRVTLRCSPRSGDLSVYWYQQSLDQGLQFLIQYYNGEERAKGNILERFSAQQFPDLHSELNLSSLELGDSALYFCASSPSGAGNTIYFGEGSWLTVV.

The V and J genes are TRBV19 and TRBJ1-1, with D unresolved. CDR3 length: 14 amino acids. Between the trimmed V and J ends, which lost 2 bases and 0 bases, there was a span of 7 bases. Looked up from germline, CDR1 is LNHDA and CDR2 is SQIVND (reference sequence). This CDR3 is CASSIRDMNTEAFF. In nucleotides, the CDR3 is TGTGCCAGTAGTATACGCGATATGAACACTGAAGCTTTCTTT.

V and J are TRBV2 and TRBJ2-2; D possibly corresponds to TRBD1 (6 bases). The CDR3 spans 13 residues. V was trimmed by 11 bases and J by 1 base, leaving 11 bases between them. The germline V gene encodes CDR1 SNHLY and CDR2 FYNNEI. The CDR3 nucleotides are TGTGCCCGAAAAGGGGGGAACACCGGGGAGCTGTTTTTT. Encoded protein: CARKGGNTGELFF.

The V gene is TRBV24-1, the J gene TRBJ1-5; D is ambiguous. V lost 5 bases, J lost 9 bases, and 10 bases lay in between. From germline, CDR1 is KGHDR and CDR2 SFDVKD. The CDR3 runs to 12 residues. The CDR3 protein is CATSGNEGPQHF. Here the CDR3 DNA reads TGTGCCACCAGTGGGAATGAGGGGCCCCAGCATTTT.

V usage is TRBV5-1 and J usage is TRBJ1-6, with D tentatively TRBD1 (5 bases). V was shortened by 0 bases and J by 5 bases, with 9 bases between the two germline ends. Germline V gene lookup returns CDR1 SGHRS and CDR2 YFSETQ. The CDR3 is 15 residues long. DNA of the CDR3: TGCGCCAGCAGCTTGGCGACAGTAAATAATTCACCCCTCCACTTT. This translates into CASSLATVNNSPLHF.

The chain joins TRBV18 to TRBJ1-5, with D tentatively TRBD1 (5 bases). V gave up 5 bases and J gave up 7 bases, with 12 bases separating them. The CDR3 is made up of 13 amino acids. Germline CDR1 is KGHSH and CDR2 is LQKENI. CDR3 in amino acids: CASSSGGGQPQHF. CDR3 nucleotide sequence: TGTGCCAGCTCATCCGGCGGGGGGCAGCCCCAGCATTTT. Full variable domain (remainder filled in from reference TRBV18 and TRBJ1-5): NAGVMQNPRHLVRRRGQEARLRCSPMKGHSHVYWYRQLPEEGLKFMVYLQKENIIDESGMPKERFSAEFPKEGPSILRIQQVVRGDSAAYFCASSSGGGQPQHFGDGTRLSIL.

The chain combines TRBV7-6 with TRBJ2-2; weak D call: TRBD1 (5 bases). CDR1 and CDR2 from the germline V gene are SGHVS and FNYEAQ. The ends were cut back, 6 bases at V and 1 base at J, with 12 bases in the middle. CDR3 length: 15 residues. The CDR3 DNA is TGTGCCAGCAGTCCAGGGTTGGGGAACACCGGGGAGCTGTTTTTT. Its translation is CASSPGLGNTGELFF.

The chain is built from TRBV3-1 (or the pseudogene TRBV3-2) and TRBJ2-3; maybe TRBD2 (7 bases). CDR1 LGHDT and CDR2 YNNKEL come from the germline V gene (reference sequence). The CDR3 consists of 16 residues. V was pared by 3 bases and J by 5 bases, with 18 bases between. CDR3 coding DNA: TGTGCCAGCAGCCATATAGGGGGGGGCATGGGAGATACGCAGTATTTT. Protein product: CASSHIGGGMGDTQYF.

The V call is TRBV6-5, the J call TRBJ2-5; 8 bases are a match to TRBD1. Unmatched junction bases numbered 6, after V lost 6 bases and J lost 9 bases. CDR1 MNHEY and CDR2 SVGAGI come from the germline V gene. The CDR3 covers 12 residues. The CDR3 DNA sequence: TGTGCCAGCAGCCCGACAGGGGAGTCCCAGTACTTC. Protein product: CASSPTGESQYF.

The CDR3 loop reads CASTSEGQVNTEAFF. Written as DNA, the CDR3 is TGCGCCAGCACGTCGGAGGGACAGGTGAACACTGAAGCTTTCTTT. The chain joins TRBV5-1 to TRBJ1-1; 8 nucleotides line up with TRBD1. CDR1 SGHRS and CDR2 YFSETQ come from the germline V gene. The CDR3 is made up of 15 amino acids. Unmatched junction bases numbered 7, after V lost 6 bases and J lost 0 bases.

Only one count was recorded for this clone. The CDR3 DNA follows: TGTGCCAGCAGCGGACATATTCAAAATTCACCCCTCCACTTT. This translates into CASSGHIQNSPLHF. The chain uses TRBV6-5 and TRBJ1-6, with D possibly matching TRBD1 (5 bases). CDR3 length: 14 residues. Trimming stripped 6 bases from V and 7 bases from J, with 13 bases between. Germline CDR1 reads MNHEY; CDR2 reads SVGAGI.

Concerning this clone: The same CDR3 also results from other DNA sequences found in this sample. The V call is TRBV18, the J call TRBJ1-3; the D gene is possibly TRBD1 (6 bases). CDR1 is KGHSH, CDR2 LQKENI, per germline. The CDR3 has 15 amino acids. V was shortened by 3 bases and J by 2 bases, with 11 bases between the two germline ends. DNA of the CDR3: TGTGCCAGCTCACCTCAAGGACAGCCTGGAAACACCATATATTTT. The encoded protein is CASSPQGQPGNTIYF.

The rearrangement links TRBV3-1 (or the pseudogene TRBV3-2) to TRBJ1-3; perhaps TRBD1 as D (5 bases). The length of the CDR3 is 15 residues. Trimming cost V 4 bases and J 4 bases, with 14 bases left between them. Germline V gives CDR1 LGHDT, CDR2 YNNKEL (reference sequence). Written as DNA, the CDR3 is TGTGCCAGCAGCCGAGGCGGAGGGGTGGGAAACACCATATATTTT. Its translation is CASSRGGGVGNTIYF.

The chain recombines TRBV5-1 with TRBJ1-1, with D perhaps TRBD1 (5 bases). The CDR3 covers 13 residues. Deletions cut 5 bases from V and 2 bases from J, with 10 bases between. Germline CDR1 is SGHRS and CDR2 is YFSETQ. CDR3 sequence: CASSHGQNTEAFF. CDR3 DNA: TGCGCCAGCAGTCACGGACAAAACACTGAAGCTTTCTTT.